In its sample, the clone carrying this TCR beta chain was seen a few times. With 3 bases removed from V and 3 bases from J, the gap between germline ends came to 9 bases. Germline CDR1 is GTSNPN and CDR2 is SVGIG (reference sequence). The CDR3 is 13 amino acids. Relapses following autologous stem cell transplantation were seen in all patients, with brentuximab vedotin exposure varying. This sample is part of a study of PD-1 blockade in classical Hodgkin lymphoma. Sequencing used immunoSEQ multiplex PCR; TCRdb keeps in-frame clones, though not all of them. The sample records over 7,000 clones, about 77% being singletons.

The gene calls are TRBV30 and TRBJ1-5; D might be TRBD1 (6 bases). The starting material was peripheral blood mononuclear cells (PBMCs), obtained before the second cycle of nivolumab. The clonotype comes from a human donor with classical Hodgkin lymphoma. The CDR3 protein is CAWSRDNNQPQHF. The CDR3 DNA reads TGTGCCTGGAGCCGGGACAACAATCAGCCCCAGCATTTT.